The table lists the clone carrying this TCR beta chain with a count of one. What it binds is unknown. The data belong to a study of T cell repertoires in cytomegalovirus infection. The wider study: Epitope selection comprised recently identified HLA-C-restricted CMV epitopes and well-studied HLA-B-restricted CMV epitopes. Shared public TCR beta signatures pointed to both CMV infection and a matching HLA type.

The germline V gene encodes CDR1 MNHNY and CDR2 SVGAGI (reference sequence). V lost 0 bases and J 2 bases, leaving 11 bases between the germline ends. The CDR3 covers 15 residues. Findings of the study overall: Pooled public TCR beta family frequency picked out CMV carriers with the relevant HLA.

TCRdb analysed the reads with MiXCR anew, one entry per CDR3 protein. In the table there are hundreds of thousands of distinct CDR3 sequences, around 30% of which are singletons. This receptor was identified in a human donor in good health (CMV status not recorded). Some clones in this sample may be carry-over from other donors' samples. This chain connects TRBV6-6 to TRBJ2-7; D is perhaps TRBD1 or TRBD2 (5 bases each). Material: cultured PBMCs, obtained from culture after CMV antigen stimulation. CDR3 in DNA: TGTGCCAGCAGTTACTCGAGGGACGCCGCCTACGAGCAGTACTTC. This translates into CASSYSRDAAYEQYF.